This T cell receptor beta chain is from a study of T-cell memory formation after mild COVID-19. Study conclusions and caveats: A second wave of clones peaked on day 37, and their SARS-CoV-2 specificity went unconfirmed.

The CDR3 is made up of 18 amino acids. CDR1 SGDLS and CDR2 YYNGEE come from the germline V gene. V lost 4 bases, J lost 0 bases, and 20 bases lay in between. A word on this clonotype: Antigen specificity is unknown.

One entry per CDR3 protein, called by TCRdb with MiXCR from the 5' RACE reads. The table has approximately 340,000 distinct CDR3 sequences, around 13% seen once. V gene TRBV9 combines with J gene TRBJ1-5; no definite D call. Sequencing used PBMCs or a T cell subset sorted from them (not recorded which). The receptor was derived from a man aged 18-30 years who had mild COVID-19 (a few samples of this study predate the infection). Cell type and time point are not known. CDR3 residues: CASSPPFTEDYSNQPQHF. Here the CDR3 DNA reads TGTGCCAGCAGCCCACCCTTCACAGAAGATTATAGCAATCAGCCCCAGCATTTT.